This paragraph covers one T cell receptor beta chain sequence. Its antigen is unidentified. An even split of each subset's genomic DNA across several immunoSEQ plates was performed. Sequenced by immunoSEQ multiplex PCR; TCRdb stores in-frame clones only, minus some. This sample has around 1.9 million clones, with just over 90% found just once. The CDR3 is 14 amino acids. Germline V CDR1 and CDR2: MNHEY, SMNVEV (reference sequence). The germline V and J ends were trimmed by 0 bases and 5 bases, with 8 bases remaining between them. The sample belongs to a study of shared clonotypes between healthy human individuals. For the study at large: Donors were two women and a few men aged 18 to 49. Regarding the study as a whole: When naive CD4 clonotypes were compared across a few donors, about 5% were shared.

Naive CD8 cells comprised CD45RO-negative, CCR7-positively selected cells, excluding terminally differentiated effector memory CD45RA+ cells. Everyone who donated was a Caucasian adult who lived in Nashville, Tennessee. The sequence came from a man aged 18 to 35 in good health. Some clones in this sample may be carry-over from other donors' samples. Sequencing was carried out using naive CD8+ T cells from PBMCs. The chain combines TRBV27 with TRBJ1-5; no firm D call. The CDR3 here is CASSLSYSDQPQHF. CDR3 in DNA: TGTGCCAGCAGTTTATCCTACAGCGATCAGCCCCAGCATTTT.